A selection of T cell receptor beta chains follows, all from one sample in a study of technical replicates of blood from a few donors. Some clones are missing from TCRdb's copy, which holds only in-frame ones; the method was immunoSEQ multiplex PCR. Altogether just under 85,000 clones are present, around nine tenths being singletons, with the ten largest covering around 0.25%. The sequenced sample consisted of T cells isolated from PBMCs. The source is a human donor in good health. Both conserved end residues are part of each CDR3. The D gene is left open where the match is weak. Clone size appears in some rows only: once, few, many, or a class for an expanded clone.

CDR3 protein	CDR3 DNA	clone size	D gene	V gene	J gene
CASSITVSSYNEQFF	TGTGCCAGCAGCATTACAGTAAGCTCCTACAATGAGCAGTTCTTC	.	.	TRBV27	TRBJ2-1
CASRGQTGEQYF	TGTGCCAGCAGGGGACAGACTGGTGAACAGTACTTC	.	TRBD1	TRBV6-5	TRBJ2-7
CASRRDRDYEQYF	TGTGCCAGCAGGCGGGACAGGGACTACGAGCAGTACTTC	.	TRBD1	TRBV7-9	TRBJ2-7
CASSEEQGNEQFF	TGCGCCAGCAGTGAGGAACAGGGCAATGAGCAGTTCTTC	.	.	TRBV10-1	TRBJ2-1
CATSRAGSNYGYTF	TGTGCCACCAGCAGAGCTGGCAGTAACTATGGCTACACCTTC	.	.	TRBV15	TRBJ1-2
CASSLSGQGYTGELFF	TGTGCCAGCAGCTTAAGTGGGCAGGGCTACACCGGGGAGCTGTTTTTT	.	.	TRBV7-6	TRBJ2-2
CASSFGTLGRALSNQPQHF	TGTGCCAGCAGTTTTGGCACCCTGGGCAGGGCTTTGAGCAATCAGCCCCAGCATTTT	.	.	TRBV28	TRBJ1-5
CASATIGELYTGELFF	TGTGCCAGCGCCACCATCGGTGAACTCTACACCGGGGAGCTGTTTTTT	.	.	TRBV28	TRBJ2-2
CASSTGAEKLFF	TGTGCCAGCAGTACAGGTGCTGAAAAACTGTTTTTT	.	.	TRBV28	TRBJ1-4
CASSNPKHSGANVLTF	TGTGCCAGCAGCAACCCGAAGCACTCTGGGGCCAACGTCCTGACTTTC	.	.	TRBV11-2	TRBJ2-6
CASSQGGTSGSGNIQYF	TGCGCCAGCAGCCAAGGAGGGACTAGCGGGAGTGGAAACATTCAGTACTTC	.	TRBD2	TRBV4-1	TRBJ2-4
CASSSSAQETQYF	TGCGCCAGCAGCTCATCAGCGCAAGAGACCCAGTACTTC	.	.	TRBV5-1	TRBJ2-5
CASSRSPGQYEKLFF	TGCGCCAGCAGCCGATCACCGGGACAGTATGAAAAACTGTTTTTT	.	TRBD1	TRBV4-1	TRBJ1-4
CASRGGATAYNEQFF	TGTGCCAGCAGGGGGGGGGCGACAGCATACAATGAGCAGTTCTTC	.	.	TRBV2	TRBJ2-1
CASSGRDRGSYNEQFF	TGTGCCAGCAGTGGTCGGGACAGGGGCTCCTACAATGAGCAGTTCTTC	once	TRBD1	TRBV27	TRBJ2-1
CATGTSGKRAYEQYF	TGTGCCACCGGGACTAGCGGGAAAAGGGCCTACGAGCAGTACTTC	.	TRBD2	TRBV28	TRBJ2-7
CASSLGQGDEQFF	TGTGCCAGCAGCTTAGGCCAGGGGGATGAGCAGTTCTTC	.	TRBD1	TRBV7-7	TRBJ2-1
CASSPRTGYEQYF	TGTGCCAGCAGCCCGAGGACAGGCTACGAGCAGTACTTC	.	TRBD1	TRBV5-6	TRBJ2-7
CASSVVLPITGELFF	TGTGCCAGCAGTGTGGTACTCCCGATCACCGGGGAGCTGTTTTTT	once	.	TRBV2	TRBJ2-2
CSEQGQGTEAFF	TGCAGTGAACAGGGGCAAGGGACTGAAGCTTTCTTT	few	TRBD1	TRBV29-1	TRBJ1-1
CASSHMSRANEKLFF	TGTGCCAGCAGCCATATGTCCAGGGCTAATGAAAAACTGTTTTTT	.	.	TRBV14	TRBJ1-4
CASSLGEGTALTDTQYF	TGTGCCAGCAGTCTAGGGGAGGGGACGGCTCTCACAGATACGCAGTATTTT	.	TRBD2	TRBV28	TRBJ2-3